The TCR beta chain described here comes from a study of cytomegalovirus exposure and HLA in healthy donors. Overall study findings and caveats: Reported findings show TCR beta sequences accurately forecast HLA-A and HLA-B alleles in most subjects.

This PCR relied on a set of 60 Vbeta primers and 13 Jbeta primers. Data came from immunoSEQ multiplex PCR; TCRdb stores just in-frame clones and leaves some out. The sample has around 130,000 clones, 70% to 85% seen once; the top ten hold 2% to 3%. Germline V gene data show CDR1 as SSHAT and CDR2 as FNYEAQ (reference sequence). CDR3 size: 15 residues. Turning to this clone: What it binds is not known. One end of the junction is discordant with germline, which a read error may explain.

The sample taken for sequencing was PBMCs. The sequence came from a man between 50 and 59 years old in good health and CMV-seronegative. V gene TRBV7-7 combines with J gene TRBJ2-3; 7 nucleotides match TRBD2. In nucleotides, the CDR3 is TGTGCTAGCAGCCCGGGACTACTACCCACAGATACGCAGTATTTT. It yields the protein CASSPGLLPTDTQYF.